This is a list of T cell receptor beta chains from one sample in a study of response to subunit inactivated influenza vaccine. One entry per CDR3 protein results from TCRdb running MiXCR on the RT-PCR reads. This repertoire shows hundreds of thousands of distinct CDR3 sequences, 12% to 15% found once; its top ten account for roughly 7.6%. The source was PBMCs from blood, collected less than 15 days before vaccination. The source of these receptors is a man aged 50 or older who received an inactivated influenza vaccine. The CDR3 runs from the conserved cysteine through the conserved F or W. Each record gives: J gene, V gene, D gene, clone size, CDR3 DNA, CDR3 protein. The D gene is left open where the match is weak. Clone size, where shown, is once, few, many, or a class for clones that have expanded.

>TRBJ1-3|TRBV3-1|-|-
TGTGCCAGCAGCCAAGGTCTTCAAAACACCATATATTTT
CASSQGLQNTIYF
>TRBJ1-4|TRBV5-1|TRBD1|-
TGCGCCAGCAGCCGCGACAGGGGGACTAATGAAAAACTGTTTTTT
CASSRDRGTNEKLFF
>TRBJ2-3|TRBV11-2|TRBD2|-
TGTGCCAGCAGCTCCTCTTGGGCGGGAGGAAGGGGAGATACGCAGTATTTT
CASSSSWAGGRGDTQYF
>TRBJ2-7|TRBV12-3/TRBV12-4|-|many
TGTGCCAGCAGTTTAGGGAGGGGGGAGACCTACGAGCAGTACTTC
CASSLGRGETYEQYF
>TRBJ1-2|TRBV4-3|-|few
TGCGCCAGCAGCCAAGGCGGGGCCAACCTTAACTATGGCTACACCTTC
CASSQGGANLNYGYTF
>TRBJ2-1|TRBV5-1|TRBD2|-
TGCGCCAGCAGCTCGGGGGGGACCGTTTACAATGAGCAGTTCTTC
CASSSGGTVYNEQFF
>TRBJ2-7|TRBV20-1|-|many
TGCAGTGCTAGGTCGTCGGGGACCTCCTACGAGCAGTACTTC
CSARSSGTSYEQYF
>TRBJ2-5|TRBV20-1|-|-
TGCAGCCTACAGCAATCCCAAGAGACCCAGTACTTC
CSLQQSQETQYF
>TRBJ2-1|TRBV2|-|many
TGTGCCAGCAGCGTGGGAGGGGGCGGCTACAATGAGCAGTTCTTC
CASSVGGGGYNEQFF
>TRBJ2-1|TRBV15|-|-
TGTGCCACCAGCAGAGTTCCCCCCGGAACCTACAATGAGCAGTTCTTC
CATSRVPPGTYNEQFF
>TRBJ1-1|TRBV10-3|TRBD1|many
TGTGCCATCAGTGGGGGTCCCGGGACAGCTAACACTGAAGCTTTCTTT
CAISGGPGTANTEAFF
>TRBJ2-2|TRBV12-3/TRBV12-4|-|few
TGTGCCAGCAGACTCAGGCGAACGAACACCGGGGAGCTGTTTTTT
CASRLRRTNTGELFF
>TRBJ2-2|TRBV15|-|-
TGTGCCACCAGAAAAGGGGGGACCGGGGAGCTGTTTTTT
CATRKGGTGELFF
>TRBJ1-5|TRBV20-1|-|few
TGCAGTGCTAGTGTCGGAGGGTATAGCAATCAGCCCCAGCATTTT
CSASVGGYSNQPQHF
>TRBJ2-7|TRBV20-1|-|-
TGCAGTGCTAGACAGGTTACCTACGAGCAGTACTTC
CSARQVTYEQYF
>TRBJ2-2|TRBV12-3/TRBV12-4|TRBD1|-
TGTGCCAGCAGTTTCTTAGTGGGACAGGTGAACACCGGGGAGCTGTTTTTT
CASSFLVGQVNTGELFF
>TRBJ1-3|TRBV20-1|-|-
TGCAGTGCTAGAGCTGGGGGAGGAAACACCATATATTTT
CSARAGGGNTIYF
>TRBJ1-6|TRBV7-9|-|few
TGTGCCAGCAGCTTAGGAGACAGGAGCTCCTATAATTCACCCCTCCACTTT
CASSLGDRSSYNSPLHF
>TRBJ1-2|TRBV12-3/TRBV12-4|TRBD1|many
TGTGCCAGCAGTTCGACAGGGCCCTACGCCTATGGCTACACCTTC
CASSSTGPYAYGYTF
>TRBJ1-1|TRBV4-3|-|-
TGCGCCAGCGCAAGGGTCGTGAACACTGAAGCTTTCTTT
CASARVVNTEAFF
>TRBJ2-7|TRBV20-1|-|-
TGCAGTGCCAAAAAGTACATGGTCGTAAACGACGAGCAGTACTTC
CSAKKYMVVNDEQYF
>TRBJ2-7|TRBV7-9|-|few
TGTGCCAGCAGCTTTGTCGTGGGAGGGCAGTACTTC
CASSFVVGGQYF
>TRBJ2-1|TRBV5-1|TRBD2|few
TGCGCCAGCAGCTTGGAGCGGGGGGGTGAGAATGAGCAGTTCTTC
CASSLERGGENEQFF
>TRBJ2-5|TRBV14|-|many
TGTGCCAGCAGCCAAGAACGACGTGCGGCACAAGAGACCCAGTACTTC
CASSQERRAAQETQYF
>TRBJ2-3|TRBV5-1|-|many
TGCGCCAGCAGCTTGGGGAAAGCGACAGATACGCAGTATTTT
CASSLGKATDTQYF
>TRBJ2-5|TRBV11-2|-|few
TGTGCCAGCAGCTTGGACCCGGGCCCACAAGAGACCCAGTACTTC
CASSLDPGPQETQYF
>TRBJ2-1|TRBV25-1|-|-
TGTGCCAGCAGCCCCGGCAGGCCTCGGGGGAATGAGCAGTTCTTC
CASSPGRPRGNEQFF
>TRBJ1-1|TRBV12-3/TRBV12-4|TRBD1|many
TGTGCCAGCAGGCGGACAGGGGAAACTGAAGCTTTCTTT
CASRRTGETEAFF
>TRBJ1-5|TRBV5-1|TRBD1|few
TGCGCCAGCAGCCCCGACCCGGGACAGGGGAGGTATCAGCCCCAGCATTTT
CASSPDPGQGRYQPQHF
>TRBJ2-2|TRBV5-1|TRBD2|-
TGCGCCAGATACACCGGACTAGCGGGGGAGACGAACACCGGGGAGCTGTTTTTT
CARYTGLAGETNTGELFF
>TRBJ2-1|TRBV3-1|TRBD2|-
TGTGCCAGCAGCAAACAGGGACTAGGGATTAATGAGCAGTTCTTC
CASSKQGLGINEQFF
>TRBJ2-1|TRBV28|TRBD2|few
TGTGCCAGCAGTGAAGCGGGGGGAGGGGACAATGAGCAGTTCTTC
CASSEAGGGDNEQFF
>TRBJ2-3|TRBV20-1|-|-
TGCAGTACTCTGGTAGCGGGCACAGATACGCAGTATTTT
CSTLVAGTDTQYF
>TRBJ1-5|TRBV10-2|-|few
TGCGCCAGCAGGCCGGGACCCCGTGGGACCCAGCATTTT
CASRPGPRGTQHF
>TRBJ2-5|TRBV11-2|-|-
TGTGCCAGCAGCTCTAAACAAAAACCGGGACACCAACAAGAGACCCAGTACTTC
CASSSKQKPGHQQETQYF
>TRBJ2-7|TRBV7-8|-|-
TGTGCCAGCAGCACGCAGGTCTCCTACGAGCAGTACTTC
CASSTQVSYEQYF
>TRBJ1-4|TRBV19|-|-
TGTGCCAGTAGTATGCAGGGTGGAAGGTACGAAAAACTGTTTTTT
CASSMQGGRYEKLFF
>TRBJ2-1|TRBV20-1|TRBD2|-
TGCAGTGCTAAGTCCGGGACTAGCGGAAACAATGAGCAGTTCTTC
CSAKSGTSGNNEQFF
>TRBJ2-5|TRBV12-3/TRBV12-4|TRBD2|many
TGTGCCAGCACCCCGGGACTAGGGGTTCGGACCCAGTACTTC
CASTPGLGVRTQYF
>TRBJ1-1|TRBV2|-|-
TGTGCCAGCAGTGAAGTCAGGGATACTGAAGCTTTCTTT
CASSEVRDTEAFF
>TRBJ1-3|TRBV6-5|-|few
TGTGCCAGCAGTTACTCGATGGCCTTTGGAAACACCATATATTTT
CASSYSMAFGNTIYF
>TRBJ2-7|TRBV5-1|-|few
TGCGCCAGCAGCCTAGCCGGGACGGCCACCTACGAGCAGTACTTC
CASSLAGTATYEQYF
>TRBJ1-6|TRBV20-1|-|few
TGCAGTGCTAGCCGTTGGGATTCACCCCTCCACTTT
CSASRWDSPLHF
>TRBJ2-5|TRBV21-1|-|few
TGTGCCAGCAGACGACTAGCGGGAGGAGAGACCCAGTACTTC
CASRRLAGGETQYF
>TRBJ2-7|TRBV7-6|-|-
TGTGCCAGCAGCCCCACCCCTGAGCGGGCAACCTACGAGCAGTACTTC
CASSPTPERATYEQYF
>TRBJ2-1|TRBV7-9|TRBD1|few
TGTGCCAGCAGCCCATGGACAGGGGTCGATGAGCAGTTCTTC
CASSPWTGVDEQFF
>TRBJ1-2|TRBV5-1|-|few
TGCGCCAGCAGCTTGTCCACGGGCAGTAACTATGGCTACACCTTC
CASSLSTGSNYGYTF
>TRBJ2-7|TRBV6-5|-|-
TGTGCCAGCAGTTACACTACGACCGGGACTTATACTTACGAGCAGTACTTC
CASSYTTTGTYTYEQYF
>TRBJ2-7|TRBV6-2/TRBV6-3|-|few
TGTGCCAGCAGTTACCGGGACCCTTCCCCCTCCTACGAGCAGTACTTC
CASSYRDPSPSYEQYF